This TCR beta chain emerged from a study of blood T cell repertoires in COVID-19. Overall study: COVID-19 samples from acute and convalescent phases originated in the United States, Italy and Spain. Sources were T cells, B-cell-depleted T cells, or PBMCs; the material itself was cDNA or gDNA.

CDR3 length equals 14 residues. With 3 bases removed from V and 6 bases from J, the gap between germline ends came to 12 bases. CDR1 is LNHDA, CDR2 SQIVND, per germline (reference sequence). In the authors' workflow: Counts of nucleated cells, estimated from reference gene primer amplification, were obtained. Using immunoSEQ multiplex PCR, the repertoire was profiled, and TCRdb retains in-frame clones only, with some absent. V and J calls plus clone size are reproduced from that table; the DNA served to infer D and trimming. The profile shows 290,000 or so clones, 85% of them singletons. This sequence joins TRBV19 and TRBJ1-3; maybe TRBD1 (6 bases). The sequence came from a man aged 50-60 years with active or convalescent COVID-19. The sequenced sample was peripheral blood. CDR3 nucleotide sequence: TGTGCCAGTAGTATCGGGGGGCCGGAAAACACCATATATTTT. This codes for CASSIGGPENTIYF.